The 6 T cell receptor beta chains below were found in one sample sequenced in a study of T cells after posttransplantation cyclophosphamide. Profiled with immunoSEQ multiplex PCR; TCRdb holds only in-frame clones, not every one. The sample consists of 20,000 to 25,000 clones, roughly 86% of them appearing once. Sequenced material: PBMCs. The receptor source for this set is a woman aged 55-69 years with a blood cancer, CMV-positive, and with a related stem cell donor.

A word on this clone: One end of the junction varies from germline; a read error may be responsible. The J gene is TRBJ2-7, the V gene TRBV6-1; a weak D match, TRBD2 (5 bases). Germline-derived CDR1 and CDR2 are MNHNS and SASEGT. CDR3 size: 13 residues. CDR3 region: CASSELTGSRENF. The CDR3 DNA is TGTGCCAGCAGTGAACTCACGGGCAGTAGGGAGAACTTC.

The chain couples TRBV7-9 to TRBJ2-1, with TRBD2 identical over 10 bases. The length of the CDR3 is 15 residues. The germline CDR1 and CDR2 sequences are SEHNR and FQNEAQ (reference sequence). J was trimmed by 9 bases and V by 1 base; bases with no gene match: 6. The CDR3 coding sequence is TGTGCCAGCAGCTTAGGGGCTAGCGGGAGTACTGAGCAGTTCTTC. Its translation is CASSLGASGSTEQFF. Full variable domain (remainder filled in from reference TRBV7-9 and TRBJ2-1): DTGVSQNPRHKITKRGQNVTFRCDPISEHNRLYWYRQTLGQGPEFLTYFQNEAQLEKSRLLSDRFSAERPKGSFSTLEIQRTEQGDSAMYLCASSLGASGSTEQFFGPGTRLTVL.

This chain connects TRBV30 to TRBJ1-3, with TRBD1 identical over 8 bases. Germline V CDR1 and CDR2: GTSNPN, SVGIG (reference sequence). This CDR3 is 14 amino acids long. Germline trimming cut 7 bases from V and 4 bases from J; bases unmatched to any gene: 9. DNA of the CDR3: TGTGCCTCCTCCCGACAGGGGCCAGGAAACACCATATATTTT. Translation gives CASSRQGPGNTIYF. The variable domain in full, completed from reference TRBV30 and TRBJ1-3, reads SQTIHQWPATLVQPVGSPLSLECTVEGTSNPNLYWYRQAAGRGLQLLFYSVGIGQISSEVPQNLSASRPQDRQFILSSKKLLLSDSGFYLCASSRQGPGNTIYFGEGSWLTVV.

V usage is TRBV6-1 and J usage is TRBJ1-1, with 10 bases aligning to TRBD1. Per the germline V gene, CDR1 is MNHNS and CDR2 is SASEGT. Germline trimming cut 5 bases from V and 5 bases from J; bases unmatched to any gene: 5. The CDR3 sequence is 14 residues long. The CDR3 loop reads CASSRDRGGTEAFF. The CDR3 DNA reads TGTGCCAGCAGTAGGGACAGGGGAGGGACTGAAGCTTTCTTT.

The chain couples TRBV28 to TRBJ2-7; a weak D match, TRBD1 (5 bases). This CDR3 has 15 residues. V was trimmed by 6 bases and J by 2 bases, leaving 17 bases between them. Looked up from germline, CDR1 is MDHEN and CDR2 is SYDVKM. CDR3 sequence: CASSSPADTAYEQYF. Written as DNA, the CDR3 is TGTGCCAGCAGCTCCCCCGCGGACACGGCCTACGAGCAGTACTTC.

V and J are TRBV5-1 and TRBJ1-2; no clear D gene. The CDR3 covers 11 residues. Germline-derived CDR1 and CDR2 are SGHRS and YFSETQ. Trimming took off 7 bases at V and 8 bases at J, with 12 bases between the two ends. CDR3 in amino acids: CASYYAGGYTF. The DNA of the CDR3 is TGCGCCAGCTACTACGCGGGGGGCTACACCTTC.